This T cell receptor (beta chain) was observed in a study of identical twins. Each CDR3 protein gets one entry after TCRdb re-called the 5' RACE reads with MiXCR. The sample lists approximately 490,000 distinct CDR3 sequences; approximately 20% were seen once. This CDR3 spans 15 amino acids. Trimming took 4 bases from V and 2 from J; bases not matched to a gene: 3. In germline, CDR1 is SGHRS, CDR2 YFSETQ. A single count supports this clonotype. Its antigen is unidentified. Points from the study as a whole: The study reached conclusions through statistical analysis that was cross-sectional, not following the same donors. Monozygotic twins shared more out-of-frame TCR alpha than recombination models predicted. Potential partial confounding of zero-insertion analyses by invariant MAIT and iNKT cells was noted.

These data were also reused for a study on yellow fever vaccine responses in identical twins.

Sequencing used CD4+ T cells sorted from blood. The sequence derives from a woman aged 18-29 years in good health. The chain links TRBV5-1 to TRBJ2-1, with 10 bases fitting TRBD2. CDR3 nucleotide sequence: TGCGCCAGCAGCACAGCGGGGGGGGCCTACAATGAGCAGTTCTTC. Translated: CASSTAGGAYNEQFF.